These 17 T cell receptor beta chains originate from one sample sequenced in a study of siplizumab effects on memory and regulatory T cells. The protocol was immunoSEQ multiplex PCR, while the TCRdb copy is restricted to in-frame clones and leaves out a portion. The sample holds 100,000 or so clones, around 95% seen once. The sample was Tregs sorted from blood. These TCRs come from a human donor in good health.

V and J are TRBV6-1 and TRBJ2-3; D possibly uses TRBD1 or TRBD2 (5 bases each). CDR3 length: 16 residues. V shed 4 bases and J shed 0 bases, with 14 bases lying between them. The germline V gene encodes CDR1 MNHNS and CDR2 SASEGT. The CDR3 DNA is TGTGCCAGCAGTGTGCTCGGGACCCATAGCACAGATACGCAGTATTTT. This translates into CASSVLGTHSTDTQYF.

The rearrangement joins TRBV7-9 to TRBJ1-3, with 7 bases identical to TRBD1. Germline V CDR1 and CDR2: SEHNR, FQNEAQ (reference sequence). The CDR3 is made up of 17 amino acids. The junction had 8 bases not matched to a gene; V was cut back by 3 bases and J by 0 bases. In DNA form, the CDR3 reads TGTGCCAGCAGCTTCGGAGGGGGCAGGTTCTCTGGAAACACCATATATTTT. This translates into CASSFGGGRFSGNTIYF.

The chain couples TRBV7-6 to TRBJ1-1, with no clear D. The V end was cut by 4 bases, the J end by 5 bases, with 14 bases between. Looked up from germline, CDR1 is SGHVS and CDR2 is FNYEAQ. The CDR3 is made up of 14 amino acids. The CDR3 region has the DNA TGTGCCAGCAGCTACGGGGAGGTCGCAACTGAAGCTTTCTTT. Its protein product is CASSYGEVATEAFF.

V usage is TRBV2 and J usage is TRBJ2-7; TRBD1 matches at 7 bases. From germline, CDR1 is SNHLY and CDR2 FYNNEI. The CDR3 sequence is 11 residues long. With 4 bases clipped from V and 11 bases from J, the junction kept 5 bases outside the gene matches. The chain's CDR3 is CASSVDRSEYF. DNA for the CDR3: TGTGCCAGCAGTGTGGACAGGAGCGAGTACTTC. The variable domain in full, completed from reference TRBV2 and TRBJ2-7, reads EPEVTQTPSHQVTQMGQEVILRCVPISNHLYFYWYRQILGQKVEFLVSFYNNEISEKSEIFDDQFSVERPDGSNFTLKIRSTKLEDSAMYFCASSVDRSEYFGPGTRLTVT.

The chain combines TRBV5-1 with TRBJ2-7, with D possibly being TRBD1 or TRBD2 (5 bases each). Germline loops: CDR1 SGHRS, CDR2 YFSETQ. The V end was cut by 9 bases, the J end by 0 bases, with 13 bases between. There are 13 residues in the CDR3. This chain's CDR3 is CATSLGTSYEQYF. CDR3 DNA: TGCGCCACTTCTTTAGGGACCTCCTACGAGCAGTACTTC.

V gene TRBV6-1 combines with J gene TRBJ2-7; D not resolved. Germline CDR1 is MNHNS and CDR2 is SASEGT. V was clipped by 6 bases and J by 3 bases, with 6 bases between them. The length of the CDR3 is 11 residues. The CDR3 nucleotides are TGTGCCAGCAGAAAGGGCTACGAGCAGTACTTC. Its translation is CASRKGYEQYF.

The chain employs TRBV10-3 and TRBJ2-7; D is possibly TRBD1 (6 bases). Trimming pared 4 bases from V and 3 bases from J, leaving 7 bases between. Germline V gene data show CDR1 as ENHRY and CDR2 as SYGVKD. This CDR3 has 12 residues. Here the CDR3 reads CAISADSYEQYF. The CDR3 DNA reads as TGTGCCATCAGTGCGGACAGCTACGAGCAGTACTTC.

The chain employs TRBV2 and TRBJ2-5, with D unclear. V gave up 6 bases and J gave up 4 bases, with 9 bases separating them. Germline CDR1 SNHLY, CDR2 FYNNEI. The CDR3 consists of 12 residues. The CDR3 sequence is CASSGRGETQYF. CDR3 DNA: TGTGCCAGCAGCGGCCGTGGAGAGACCCAGTACTTC.

This clone was seen only once. The chain combines TRBV28 with TRBJ2-6; possibly TRBD1 for D (6 bases). The CDR3 runs to 17 residues. In germline, CDR1 is MDHEN, CDR2 SYDVKM. With 6 bases removed from V and 4 bases from J, the gap between germline ends came to 19 bases. The CDR3 loop reads CASSHRGRGSGANVLTF. CDR3 sequence (DNA): TGTGCCAGCAGCCATCGGGGCAGGGGATCCGGGGCCAACGTCCTGACTTTC.

The chain has TRBV29-1 and TRBJ2-3; the D gene is possibly TRBD2 (7 bases). Germline V CDR1 and CDR2: SQVTM, ANQGSEA. The CDR3 sequence is 16 residues long. V lost 3 bases and J 0 bases, leaving 16 bases between the germline ends. The CDR3 nucleotides read TGCAGCGTTGAGGGGGGACGGGGGGCGAGCACAGATACGCAGTATTTT. This translates into CSVEGGRGASTDTQYF.

The gene calls are TRBV28 and TRBJ2-1; 11 bases fit TRBD2. There are 20 residues in the CDR3. The V gene's germline CDR1 is MDHEN and CDR2 SYDVKM. V lost 3 bases to trimming and J lost 7 bases; unmatched junction nucleotides: 20. The CDR3: CASSFRIRKRLAGSRNEQFF. CDR3 bases: TGTGCCAGCAGTTTTCGAATTCGAAAGAGACTAGCGGGATCTCGGAATGAGCAGTTCTTC.

The chain employs TRBV7-3 and TRBJ2-1; 12 bases match TRBD2. Per germline, CDR1 SGHTA and CDR2 FQGTGA. Losses at the gene ends were 0 bases for V and 8 bases for J; bases not matched to a gene: 2. This CDR3 contains 15 residues. Written as DNA, the CDR3 is TGTGCCAGCAGCTTAACGACTAGCGGGAGCTATGAGCAGTTCTTC. Translation gives CASSLTTSGSYEQFF.

The chain has TRBV28 and TRBJ1-2, with no clear D. This CDR3 has 17 amino acids. Germline V CDR1 and CDR2: MDHEN, SYDVKM. The ends were cut back, 6 bases at V and 3 bases at J, with 23 bases in the middle. CDR3 DNA sequence: TGTGCCAGCAGCTCTGTTTATAGGCCGGAGGGTCACTATGGCTACACCTTC. Amino acids: CASSSVYRPEGHYGYTF.

The rearrangement uses TRBV28 and TRBJ1-2, with D possibly matching TRBD1 (5 bases). The CDR3 length is 13 residues. V lost 6 bases and J lost 4, with 12 bases in between. CDR1 and CDR2 (germline): MDHEN, SYDVKM. CDR3 bases: TGTGCCAGCAGCCAAGGGGCAGCCTATGGCTACACCTTC. Its protein product is CASSQGAAYGYTF.

The V gene is TRBV4-1, the J gene TRBJ2-1; 10 positions agree with TRBD2. The CDR3 loop spans 19 amino acids. Germline assignment: CDR1 MGHRA and CDR2 YSYEKL. V lost 1 base and J lost 5; bases outside the gene matches: 14. The CDR3 bases are TGCGCCAGCAGCCAAGGAATTTCTAGCGGGAGACCCAATAACAATGAGCAGTTCTTC. This translates into CASSQGISSGRPNNNEQFF.

The chain is built from TRBV6-1 and TRBJ2-1; D is perhaps TRBD1 or TRBD2 (6 bases each). The CDR3 has 15 residues. Germline CDR1 MNHNS, CDR2 SASEGT. Trimming took 3 bases from V and 7 from J, leaving 16 bases between them. The DNA of the CDR3 is TGTGCCAGCAGTGATCTGAGGGGGGCGGGGAATGAGCAGTTCTTC. Encoded protein: CASSDLRGAGNEQFF.

The chain employs TRBV18 and TRBJ1-4; no reliable D call. Germline CDR1 is KGHSH and CDR2 is LQKENI. V was pared by 2 bases and J by 6 bases, with 13 bases between. CDR3 length: 15 residues. CDR3 bases: TGTGCCAGCTCACCAACGAACACCTGGGATGAAAAACTGTTTTTT. Amino acids: CASSPTNTWDEKLFF.